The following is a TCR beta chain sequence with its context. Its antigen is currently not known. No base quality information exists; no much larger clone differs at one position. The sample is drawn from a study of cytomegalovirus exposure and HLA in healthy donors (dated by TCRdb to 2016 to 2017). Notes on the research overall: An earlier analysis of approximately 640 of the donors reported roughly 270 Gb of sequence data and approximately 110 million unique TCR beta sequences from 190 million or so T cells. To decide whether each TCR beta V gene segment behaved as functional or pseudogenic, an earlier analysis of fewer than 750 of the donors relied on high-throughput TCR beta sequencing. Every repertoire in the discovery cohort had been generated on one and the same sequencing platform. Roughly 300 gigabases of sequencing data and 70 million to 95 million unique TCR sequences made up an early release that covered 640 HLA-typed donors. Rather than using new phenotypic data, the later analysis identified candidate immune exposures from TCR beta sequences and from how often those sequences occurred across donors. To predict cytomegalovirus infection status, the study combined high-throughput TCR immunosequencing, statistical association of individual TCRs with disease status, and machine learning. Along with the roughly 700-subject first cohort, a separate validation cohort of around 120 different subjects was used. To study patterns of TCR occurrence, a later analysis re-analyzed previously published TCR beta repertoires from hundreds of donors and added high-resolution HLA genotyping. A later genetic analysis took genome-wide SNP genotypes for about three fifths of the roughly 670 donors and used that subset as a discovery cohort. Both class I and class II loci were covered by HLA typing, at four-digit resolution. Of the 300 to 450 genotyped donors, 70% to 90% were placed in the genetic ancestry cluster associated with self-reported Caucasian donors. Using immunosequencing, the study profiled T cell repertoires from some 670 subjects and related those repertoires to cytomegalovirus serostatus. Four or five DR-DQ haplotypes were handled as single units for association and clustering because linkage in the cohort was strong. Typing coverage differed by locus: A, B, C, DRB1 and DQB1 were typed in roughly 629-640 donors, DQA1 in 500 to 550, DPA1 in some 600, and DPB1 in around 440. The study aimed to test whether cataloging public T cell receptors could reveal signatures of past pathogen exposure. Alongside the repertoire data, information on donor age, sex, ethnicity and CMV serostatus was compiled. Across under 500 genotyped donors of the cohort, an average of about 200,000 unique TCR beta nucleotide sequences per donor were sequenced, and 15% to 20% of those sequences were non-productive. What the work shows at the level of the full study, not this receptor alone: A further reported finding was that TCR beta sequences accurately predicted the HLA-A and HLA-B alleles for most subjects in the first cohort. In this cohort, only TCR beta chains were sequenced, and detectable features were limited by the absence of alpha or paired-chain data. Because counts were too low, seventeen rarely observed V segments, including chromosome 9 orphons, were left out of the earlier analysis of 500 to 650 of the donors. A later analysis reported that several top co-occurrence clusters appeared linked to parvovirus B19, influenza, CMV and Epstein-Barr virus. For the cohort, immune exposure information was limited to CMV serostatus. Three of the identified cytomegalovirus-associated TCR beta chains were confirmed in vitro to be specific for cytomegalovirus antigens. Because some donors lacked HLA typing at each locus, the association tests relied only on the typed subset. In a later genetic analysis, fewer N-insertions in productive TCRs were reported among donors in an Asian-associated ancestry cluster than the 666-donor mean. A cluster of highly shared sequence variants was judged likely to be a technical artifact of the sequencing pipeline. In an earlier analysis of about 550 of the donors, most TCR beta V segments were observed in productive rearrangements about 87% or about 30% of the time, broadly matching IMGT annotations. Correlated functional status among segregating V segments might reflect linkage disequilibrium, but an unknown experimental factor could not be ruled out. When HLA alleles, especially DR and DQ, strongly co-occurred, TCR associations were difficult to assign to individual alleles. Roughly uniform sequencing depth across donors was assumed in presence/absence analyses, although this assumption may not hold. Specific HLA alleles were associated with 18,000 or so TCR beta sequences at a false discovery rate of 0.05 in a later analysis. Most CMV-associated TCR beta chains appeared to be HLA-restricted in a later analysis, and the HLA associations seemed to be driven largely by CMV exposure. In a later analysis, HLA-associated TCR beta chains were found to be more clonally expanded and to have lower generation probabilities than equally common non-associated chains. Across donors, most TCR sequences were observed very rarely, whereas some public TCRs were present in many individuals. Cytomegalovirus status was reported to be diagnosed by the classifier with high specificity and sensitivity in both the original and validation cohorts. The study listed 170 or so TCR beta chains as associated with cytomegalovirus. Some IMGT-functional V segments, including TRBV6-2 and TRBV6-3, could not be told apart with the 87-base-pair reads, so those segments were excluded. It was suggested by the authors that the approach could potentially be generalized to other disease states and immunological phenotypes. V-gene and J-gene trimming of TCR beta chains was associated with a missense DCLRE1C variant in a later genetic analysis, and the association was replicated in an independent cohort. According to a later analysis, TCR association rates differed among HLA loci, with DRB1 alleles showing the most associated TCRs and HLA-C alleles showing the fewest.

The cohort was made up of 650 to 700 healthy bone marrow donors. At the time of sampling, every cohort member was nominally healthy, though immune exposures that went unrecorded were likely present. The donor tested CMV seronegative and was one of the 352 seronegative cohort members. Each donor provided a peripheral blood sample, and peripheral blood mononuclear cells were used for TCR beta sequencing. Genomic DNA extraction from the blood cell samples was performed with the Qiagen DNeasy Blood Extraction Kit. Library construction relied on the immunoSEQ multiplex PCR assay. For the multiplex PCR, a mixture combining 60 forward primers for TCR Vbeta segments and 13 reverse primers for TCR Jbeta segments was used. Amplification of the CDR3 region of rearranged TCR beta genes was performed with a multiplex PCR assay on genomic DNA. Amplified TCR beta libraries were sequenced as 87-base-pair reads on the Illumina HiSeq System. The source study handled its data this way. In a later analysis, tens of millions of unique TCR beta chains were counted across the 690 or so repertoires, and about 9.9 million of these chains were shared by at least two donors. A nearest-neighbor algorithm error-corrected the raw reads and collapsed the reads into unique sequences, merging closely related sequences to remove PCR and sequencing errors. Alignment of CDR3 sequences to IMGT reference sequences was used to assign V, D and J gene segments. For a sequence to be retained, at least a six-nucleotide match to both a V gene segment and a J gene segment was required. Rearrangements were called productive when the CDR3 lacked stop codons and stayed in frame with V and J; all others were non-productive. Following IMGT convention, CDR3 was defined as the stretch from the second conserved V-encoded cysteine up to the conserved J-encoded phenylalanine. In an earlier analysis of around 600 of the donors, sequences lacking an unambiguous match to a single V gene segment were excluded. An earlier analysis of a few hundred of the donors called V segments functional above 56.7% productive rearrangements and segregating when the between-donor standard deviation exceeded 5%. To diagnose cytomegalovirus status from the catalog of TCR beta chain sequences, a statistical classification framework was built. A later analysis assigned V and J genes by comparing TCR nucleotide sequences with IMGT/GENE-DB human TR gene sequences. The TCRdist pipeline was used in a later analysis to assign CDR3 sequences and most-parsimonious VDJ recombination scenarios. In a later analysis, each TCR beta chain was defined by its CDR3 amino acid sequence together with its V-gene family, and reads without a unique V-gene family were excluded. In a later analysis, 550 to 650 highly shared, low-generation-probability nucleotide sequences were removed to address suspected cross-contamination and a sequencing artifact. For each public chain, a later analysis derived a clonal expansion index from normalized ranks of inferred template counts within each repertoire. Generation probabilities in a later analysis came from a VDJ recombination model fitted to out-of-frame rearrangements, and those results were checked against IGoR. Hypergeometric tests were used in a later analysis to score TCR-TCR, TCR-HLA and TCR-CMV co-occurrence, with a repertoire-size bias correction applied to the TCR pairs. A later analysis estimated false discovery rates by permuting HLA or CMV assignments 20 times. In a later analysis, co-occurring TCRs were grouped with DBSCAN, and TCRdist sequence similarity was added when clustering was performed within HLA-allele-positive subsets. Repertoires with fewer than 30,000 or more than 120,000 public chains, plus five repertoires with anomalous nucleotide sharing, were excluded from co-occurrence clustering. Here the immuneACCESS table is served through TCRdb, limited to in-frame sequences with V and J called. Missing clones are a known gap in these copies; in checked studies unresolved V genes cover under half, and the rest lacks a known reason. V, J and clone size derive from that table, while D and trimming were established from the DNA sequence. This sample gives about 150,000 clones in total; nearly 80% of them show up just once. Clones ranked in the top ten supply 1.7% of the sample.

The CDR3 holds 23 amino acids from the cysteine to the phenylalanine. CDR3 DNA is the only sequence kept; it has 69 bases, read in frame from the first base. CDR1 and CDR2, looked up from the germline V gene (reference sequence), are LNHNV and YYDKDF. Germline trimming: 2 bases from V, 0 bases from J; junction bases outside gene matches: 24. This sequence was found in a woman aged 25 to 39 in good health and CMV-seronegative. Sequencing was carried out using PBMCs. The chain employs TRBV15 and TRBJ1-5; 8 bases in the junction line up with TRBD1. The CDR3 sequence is CATSRHAGGTHIDGEYSNQPQHF. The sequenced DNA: TGTGCCACCAGCAGACACGCAGGGGGCACACACATCGACGGAGAGTATAGCAATCAGCCCCAGCATTTT. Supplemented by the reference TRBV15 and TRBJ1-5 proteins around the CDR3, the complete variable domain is DAMVIQNPRYQVTQFGKPVTLSCSQTLNHNVMYWYQQKSSQAPKLLFHYYDKDFNNEADTPDNFQSRRPNTSFCFLDIRSPGLGDTAMYLCATSRHAGGTHIDGEYSNQPQHFGDGTRLSIL.